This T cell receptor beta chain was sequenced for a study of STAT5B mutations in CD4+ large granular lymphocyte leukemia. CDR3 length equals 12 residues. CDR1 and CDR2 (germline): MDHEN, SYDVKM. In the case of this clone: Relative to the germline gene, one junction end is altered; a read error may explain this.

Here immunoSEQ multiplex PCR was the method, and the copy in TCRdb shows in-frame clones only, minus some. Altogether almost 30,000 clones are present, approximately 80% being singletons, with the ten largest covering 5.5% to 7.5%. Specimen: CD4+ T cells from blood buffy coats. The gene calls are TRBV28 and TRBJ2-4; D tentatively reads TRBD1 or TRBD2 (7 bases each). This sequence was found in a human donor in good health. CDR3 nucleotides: TGTGCCAGCAGTCCCCCCAGGGGGGGGCGCTTCTTC. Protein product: CASSPPRGGRFF.